This TCR beta chain is from a study of long-term antiretroviral therapy in people with HIV. Study-wide findings and caveats: In HIV, the repertoires covered a tighter span of CDR3 lengths than in controls.

At the survey level, the v3.0 immunoSEQ assay was run. Here immunoSEQ multiplex PCR was the method, and the copy in TCRdb shows in-frame clones only, minus some. The profile shows under 30,000 clones, 81% of them singletons. Points on this clone: Its cognate antigen is unknown.

This TCR was sampled from a young woman with HIV. Here the sequenced sample was unsorted PBMCs, taken at the start of antiretroviral therapy, before treatment.

The CDR3 sequence is CASRGASNQPQHF. The CDR3 DNA follows: TGTGCCAGCAGAGGGGCTAGCAATCAGCCCCAGCATTTT. V is TRBV28 and J is TRBJ1-5, with D perhaps matching TRBD1 (5 bases). V was trimmed by 6 bases and J by 0 bases, leaving 6 bases between them. In germline, CDR1 is MDHEN, CDR2 SYDVKM. The CDR3 length is 13 residues.